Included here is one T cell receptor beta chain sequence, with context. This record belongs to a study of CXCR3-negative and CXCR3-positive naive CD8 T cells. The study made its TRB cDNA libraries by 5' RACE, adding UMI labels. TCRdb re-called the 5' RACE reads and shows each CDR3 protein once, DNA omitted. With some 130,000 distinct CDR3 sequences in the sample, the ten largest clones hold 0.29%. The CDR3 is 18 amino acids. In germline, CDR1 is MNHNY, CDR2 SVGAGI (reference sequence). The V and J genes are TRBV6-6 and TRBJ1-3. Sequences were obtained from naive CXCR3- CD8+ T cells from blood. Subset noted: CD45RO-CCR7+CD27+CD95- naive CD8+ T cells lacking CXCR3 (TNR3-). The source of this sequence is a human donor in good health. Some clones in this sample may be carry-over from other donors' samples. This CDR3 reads CASSYSHEKGISGNTIYF.